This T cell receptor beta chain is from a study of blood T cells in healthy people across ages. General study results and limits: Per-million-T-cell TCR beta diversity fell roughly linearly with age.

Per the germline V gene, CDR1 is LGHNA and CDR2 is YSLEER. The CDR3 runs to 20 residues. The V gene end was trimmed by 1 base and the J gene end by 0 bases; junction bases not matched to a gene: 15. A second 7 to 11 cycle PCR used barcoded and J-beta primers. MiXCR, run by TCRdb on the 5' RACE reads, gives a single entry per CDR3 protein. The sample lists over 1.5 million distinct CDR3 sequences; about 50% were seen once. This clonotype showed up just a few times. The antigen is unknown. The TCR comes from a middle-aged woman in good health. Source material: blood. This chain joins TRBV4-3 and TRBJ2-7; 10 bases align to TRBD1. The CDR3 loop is CASSQVQGDRGILSSYEQYF. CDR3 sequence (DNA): TGCGCCAGCAGCCAAGTCCAGGGGGACAGGGGAATCTTGAGCTCCTACGAGCAGTACTTC.